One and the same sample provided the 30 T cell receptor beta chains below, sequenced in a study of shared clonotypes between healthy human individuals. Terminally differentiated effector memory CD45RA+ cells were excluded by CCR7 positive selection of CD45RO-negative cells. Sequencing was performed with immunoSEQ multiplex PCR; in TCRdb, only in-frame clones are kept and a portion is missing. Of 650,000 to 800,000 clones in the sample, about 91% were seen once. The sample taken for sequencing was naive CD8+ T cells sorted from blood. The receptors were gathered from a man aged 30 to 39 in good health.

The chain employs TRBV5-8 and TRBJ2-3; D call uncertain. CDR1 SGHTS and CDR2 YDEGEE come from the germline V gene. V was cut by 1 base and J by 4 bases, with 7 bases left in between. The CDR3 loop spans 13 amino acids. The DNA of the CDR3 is TGTGCCAGCAGCTTGTGGCAGGCAGATACGCAGTATTTT. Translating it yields CASSLWQADTQYF.

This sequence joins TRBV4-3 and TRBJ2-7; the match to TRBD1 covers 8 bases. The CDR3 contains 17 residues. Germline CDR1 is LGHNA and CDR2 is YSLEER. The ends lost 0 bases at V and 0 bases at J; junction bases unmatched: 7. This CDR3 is CASSQDYTGTGSYEQYF. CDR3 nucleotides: TGCGCCAGCAGCCAAGATTATACGGGGACAGGCTCCTACGAGCAGTACTTC.

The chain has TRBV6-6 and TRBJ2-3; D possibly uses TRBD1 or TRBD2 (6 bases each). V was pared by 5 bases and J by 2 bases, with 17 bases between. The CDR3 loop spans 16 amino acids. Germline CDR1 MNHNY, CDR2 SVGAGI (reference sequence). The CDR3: CASSLPTGAPTDTQYF. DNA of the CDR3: TGTGCCAGCAGTCTTCCGACGGGGGCCCCCACAGATACGCAGTATTTT.

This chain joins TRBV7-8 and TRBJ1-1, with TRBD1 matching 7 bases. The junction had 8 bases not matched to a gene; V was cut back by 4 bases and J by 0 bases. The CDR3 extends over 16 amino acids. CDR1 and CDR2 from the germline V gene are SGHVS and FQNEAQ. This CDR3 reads CASSSPEQGMNTEAFF. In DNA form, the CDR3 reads TGTGCCAGCAGCTCGCCGGAACAGGGGATGAACACTGAAGCTTTCTTT.

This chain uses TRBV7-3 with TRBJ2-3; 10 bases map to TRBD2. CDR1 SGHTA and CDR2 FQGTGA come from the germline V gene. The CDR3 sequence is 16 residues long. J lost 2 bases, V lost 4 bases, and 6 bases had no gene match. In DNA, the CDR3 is TGTGCCAGCAGCTCTATAGCGGGAGGAACCACAGATACGCAGTATTTT. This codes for CASSSIAGGTTDTQYF.

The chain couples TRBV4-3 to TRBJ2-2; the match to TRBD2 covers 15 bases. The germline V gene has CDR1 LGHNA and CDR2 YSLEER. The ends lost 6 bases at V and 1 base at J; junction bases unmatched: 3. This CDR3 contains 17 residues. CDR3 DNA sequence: TGCGCCAGCAGTGAGGGACTAGCGGGGGGGAACACCGGGGAGCTGTTTTTT. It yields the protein CASSEGLAGGNTGELFF.

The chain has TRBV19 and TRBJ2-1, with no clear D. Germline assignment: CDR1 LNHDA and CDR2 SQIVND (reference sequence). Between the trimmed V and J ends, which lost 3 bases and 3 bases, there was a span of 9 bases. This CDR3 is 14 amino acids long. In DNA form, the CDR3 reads TGTGCCAGTAGTATTGGCGGTGTCTACAATGAGCAGTTCTTC. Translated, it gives CASSIGGVYNEQFF.

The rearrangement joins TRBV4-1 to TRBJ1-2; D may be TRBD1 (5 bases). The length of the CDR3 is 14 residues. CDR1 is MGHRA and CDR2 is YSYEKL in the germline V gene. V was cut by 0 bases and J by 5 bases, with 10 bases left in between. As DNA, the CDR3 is TGCGCCAGCAGCCAAGAGGGGGGAAGATATGGCTACACCTTC. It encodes CASSQEGGRYGYTF.

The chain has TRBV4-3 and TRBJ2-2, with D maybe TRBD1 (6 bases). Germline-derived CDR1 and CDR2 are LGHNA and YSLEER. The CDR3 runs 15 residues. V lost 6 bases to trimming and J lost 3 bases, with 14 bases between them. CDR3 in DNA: TGCGCCAGCAGTCGAACAGGGTCGGACACCGGGGAGCTGTTTTTT. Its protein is CASSRTGSDTGELFF.

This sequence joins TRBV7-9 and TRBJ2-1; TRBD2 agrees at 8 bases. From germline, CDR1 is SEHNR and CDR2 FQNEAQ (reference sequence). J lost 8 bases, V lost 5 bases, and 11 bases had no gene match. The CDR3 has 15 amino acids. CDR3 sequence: CASSPPAGGAHEQFF. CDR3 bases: TGTGCCAGCAGCCCCCCCGCGGGAGGTGCCCATGAGCAGTTCTTC.

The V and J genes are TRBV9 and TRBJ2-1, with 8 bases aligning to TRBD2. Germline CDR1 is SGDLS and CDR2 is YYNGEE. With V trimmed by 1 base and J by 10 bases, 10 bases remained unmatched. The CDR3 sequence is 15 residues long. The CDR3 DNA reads TGTGCCAGCAGCGTACATATCGGGAGGGACATAGAGCAGTTCTTC. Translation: CASSVHIGRDIEQFF. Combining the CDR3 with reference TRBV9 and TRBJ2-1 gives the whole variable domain DSGVTQTPKHLITATGQRVTLRCSPRSGDLSVYWYQQSLDQGLQFLIQYYNGEERAKGNILERFSAQQFPDLHSELNLSSLELGDSALYFCASSVHIGRDIEQFFGPGTRLTVL.

The CDR3 DNA sequence: TGTGCCAGCAAGGGTGTGAAGGCCAAAAACATTCAGTACTTC. As protein: CASKGVKAKNIQYF. The genes are TRBV28 and TRBJ2-4; D remains ambiguous. Between the trimmed V and J ends, which lost 7 bases and 1 base, there was a span of 11 bases. This CDR3 contains 14 residues. Germline V gene sequence: CDR1 MDHEN, CDR2 SYDVKM.

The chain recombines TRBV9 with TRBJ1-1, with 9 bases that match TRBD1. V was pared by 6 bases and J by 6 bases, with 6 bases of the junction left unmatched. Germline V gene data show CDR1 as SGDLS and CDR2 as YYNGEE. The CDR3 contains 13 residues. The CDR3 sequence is CASKGQGYPEAFF. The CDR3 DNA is TGTGCCAGCAAGGGACAGGGTTACCCTGAAGCTTTCTTT.

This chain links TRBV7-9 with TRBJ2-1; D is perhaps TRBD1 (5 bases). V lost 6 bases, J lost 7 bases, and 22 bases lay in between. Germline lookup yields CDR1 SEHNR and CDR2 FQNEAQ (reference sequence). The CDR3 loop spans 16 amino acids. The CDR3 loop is CASSPPTPWGVNEQFF. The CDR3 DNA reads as TGTGCCAGCAGTCCTCCCACCCCGTGGGGCGTGAATGAGCAGTTCTTC.

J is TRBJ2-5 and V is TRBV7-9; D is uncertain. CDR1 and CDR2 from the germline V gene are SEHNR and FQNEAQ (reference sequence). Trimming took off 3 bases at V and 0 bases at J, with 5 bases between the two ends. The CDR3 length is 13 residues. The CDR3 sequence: CASSFIDQETQYF. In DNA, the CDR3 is TGTGCCAGCAGCTTTATAGACCAAGAGACCCAGTACTTC. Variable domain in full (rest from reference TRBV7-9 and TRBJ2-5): DTGVSQNPRHKITKRGQNVTFRCDPISEHNRLYWYRQTLGQGPEFLTYFQNEAQLEKSRLLSDRFSAERPKGSFSTLEIQRTEQGDSAMYLCASSFIDQETQYFGPGTRLLVL.

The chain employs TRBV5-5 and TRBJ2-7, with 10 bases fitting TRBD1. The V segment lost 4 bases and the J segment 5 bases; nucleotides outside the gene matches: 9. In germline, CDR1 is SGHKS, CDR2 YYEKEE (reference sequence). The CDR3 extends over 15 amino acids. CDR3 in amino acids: CASSLRDRGPDEQYF. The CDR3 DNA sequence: TGTGCCAGCAGCCTCCGGGACAGGGGACCCGACGAGCAGTACTTC.

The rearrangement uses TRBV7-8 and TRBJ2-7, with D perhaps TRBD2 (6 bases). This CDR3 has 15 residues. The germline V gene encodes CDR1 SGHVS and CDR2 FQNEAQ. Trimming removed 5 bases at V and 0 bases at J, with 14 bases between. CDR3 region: CASSGGVESSYEQYF. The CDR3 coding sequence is TGTGCCAGCAGCGGAGGGGTGGAGAGCTCCTACGAGCAGTACTTC.

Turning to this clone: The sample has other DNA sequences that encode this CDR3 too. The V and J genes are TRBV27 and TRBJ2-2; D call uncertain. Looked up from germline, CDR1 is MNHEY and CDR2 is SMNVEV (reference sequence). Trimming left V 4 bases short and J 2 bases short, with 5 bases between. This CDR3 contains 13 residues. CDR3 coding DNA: TGTGCCAGCAGTTCCGGTAACACCGGGGAGCTGTTTTTT. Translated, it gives CASSSGNTGELFF.

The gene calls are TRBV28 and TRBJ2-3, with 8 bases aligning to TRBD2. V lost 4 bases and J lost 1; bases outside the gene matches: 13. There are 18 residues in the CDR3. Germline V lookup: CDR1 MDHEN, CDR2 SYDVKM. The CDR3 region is CASSSMVVRGRRTDTQYF. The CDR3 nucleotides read TGTGCCAGCAGTTCCATGGTGGTGCGCGGGAGGCGCACAGATACGCAGTATTTT.

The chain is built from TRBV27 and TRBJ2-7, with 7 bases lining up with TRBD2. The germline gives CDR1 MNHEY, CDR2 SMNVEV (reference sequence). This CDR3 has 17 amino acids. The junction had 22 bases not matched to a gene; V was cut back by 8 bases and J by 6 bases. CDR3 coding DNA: TGTGCCAGCGCCCCCCTTGGGGCGGGAGAGACGGGGGGCGAGCAGTACTTC. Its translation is CASAPLGAGETGGEQYF.

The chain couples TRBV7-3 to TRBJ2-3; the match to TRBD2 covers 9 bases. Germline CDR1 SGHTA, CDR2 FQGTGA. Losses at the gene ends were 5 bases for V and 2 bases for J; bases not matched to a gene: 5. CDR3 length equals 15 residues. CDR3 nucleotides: TGTGCCAGCAGCACCATAGCGGGAGCCACAGATACGCAGTATTTT. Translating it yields CASSTIAGATDTQYF.

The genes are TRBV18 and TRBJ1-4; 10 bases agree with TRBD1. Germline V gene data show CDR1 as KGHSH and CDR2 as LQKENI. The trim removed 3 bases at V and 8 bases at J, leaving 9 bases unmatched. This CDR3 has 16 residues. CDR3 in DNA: TGTGCCAGCTCACCCCGGCCCGGACAGGGGGAGGAAAAACTGTTTTTT. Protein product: CASSPRPGQGEEKLFF.

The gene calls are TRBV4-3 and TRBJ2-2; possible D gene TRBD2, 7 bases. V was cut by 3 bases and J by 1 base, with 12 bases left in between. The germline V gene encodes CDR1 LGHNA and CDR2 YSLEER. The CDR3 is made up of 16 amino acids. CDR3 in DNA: TGCGCCAGCAGCCAGGGGGCTAGCGGGAACACCGGGGAGCTGTTTTTT. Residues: CASSQGASGNTGELFF.

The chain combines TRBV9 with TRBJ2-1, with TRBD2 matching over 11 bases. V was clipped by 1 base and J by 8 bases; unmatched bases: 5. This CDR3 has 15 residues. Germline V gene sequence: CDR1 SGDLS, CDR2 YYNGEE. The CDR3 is CASSVTTSGADEQFF. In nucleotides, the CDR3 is TGTGCCAGCAGCGTAACGACTAGCGGGGCGGATGAGCAGTTCTTC.

The CDR3 protein is CATTRSAGAGETQYF. The CDR3 DNA follows: TGTGCCACCACTAGGAGCGCGGGGGCTGGGGAGACCCAGTACTTC. The chain couples TRBV6-5 to TRBJ2-5; possible D gene TRBD2, 7 bases. Looked up from germline, CDR1 is MNHEY and CDR2 is SVGAGI. V was clipped by 10 bases and J by 5 bases, with 23 bases between them. CDR3 length equals 15 residues.

The CDR3 loop reads CASSVDIGDADTQYF. The CDR3 region has the DNA TGTGCCAGCAGCGTAGATATAGGGGATGCAGATACGCAGTATTTT. J is TRBJ2-3 and V is TRBV9, with a possible D match to TRBD1 (5 bases). Trimming took 0 bases from V and 4 from J, leaving 12 bases between them. The CDR3 has 15 amino acids. Per germline, CDR1 SGDLS and CDR2 YYNGEE.

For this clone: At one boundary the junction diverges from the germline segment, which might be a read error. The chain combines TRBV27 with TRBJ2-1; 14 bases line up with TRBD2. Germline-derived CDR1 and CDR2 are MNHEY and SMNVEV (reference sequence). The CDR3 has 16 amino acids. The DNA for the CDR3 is TGTGCCAGCAGTCTATCCGGGACTAGCGGGAGTGATGAGCAGTTCTTC. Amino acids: CASSLSGTSGSDEQFF.

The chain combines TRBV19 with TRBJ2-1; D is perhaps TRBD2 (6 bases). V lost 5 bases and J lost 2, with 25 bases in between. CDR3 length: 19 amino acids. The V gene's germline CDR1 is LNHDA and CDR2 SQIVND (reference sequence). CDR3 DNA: TGTGCCAGTAGTCCAGGCGGGGTCGCCGCACAACCACCCTACAATGAGCAGTTCTTC. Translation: CASSPGGVAAQPPYNEQFF.

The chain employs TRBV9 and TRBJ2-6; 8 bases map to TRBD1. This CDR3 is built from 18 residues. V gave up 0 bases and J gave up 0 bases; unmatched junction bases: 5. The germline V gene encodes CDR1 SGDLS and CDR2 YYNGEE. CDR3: CASSVDRDRFSGANVLTF. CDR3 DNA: TGTGCCAGCAGCGTAGACCGGGACAGGTTCTCTGGGGCCAACGTCCTGACTTTC. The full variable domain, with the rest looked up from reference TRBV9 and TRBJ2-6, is DSGVTQTPKHLITATGQRVTLRCSPRSGDLSVYWYQQSLDQGLQFLIQYYNGEERAKGNILERFSAQQFPDLHSELNLSSLELGDSALYFCASSVDRDRFSGANVLTFGAGSRLTVL.

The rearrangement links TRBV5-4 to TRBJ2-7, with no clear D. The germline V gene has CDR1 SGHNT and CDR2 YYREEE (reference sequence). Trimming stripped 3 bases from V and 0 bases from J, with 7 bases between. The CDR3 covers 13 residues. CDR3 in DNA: TGTGCCAGCAGCTCGACCACCTCCTACGAGCAGTACTTC. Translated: CASSSTTSYEQYF.